This T cell receptor (beta chain) was sequenced for a study of T cell repertoires in cytomegalovirus infection. Study-wide background: CMV epitopes in the study were HLA-C-restricted (recently identified) and HLA-B-restricted (well studied). Both CMV infection and a matching HLA type were indicated by public TCR beta signatures.

TCRdb re-called the reads with MiXCR, one entry per CDR3 protein. Seen here are about 830,000 distinct CDR3 sequences, 32% observed once, and the top ten hold over 10%. There are 13 residues in the CDR3. Germline loops: CDR1 SGHVS, CDR2 FNYEAQ. Trimming took 7 bases from V and 0 from J, leaving 8 bases between them. The sample holds many counts of this clonotype. Its antigen remains unidentified. This specimen consisted of cultured CD8+ T cells from PBMCs, obtained from culture after CMV antigen stimulation. This TCR derives from a human donor in good health (CMV status not recorded). Some clones in this sample may be carry-over from other donors' samples. The chain employs TRBV7-6 and TRBJ2-3; D gene ambiguous. DNA for the CDR3: TGTGCCAGCACCCACGCGAGCACAGATACGCAGTATTTT. Its protein product is CASTHASTDTQYF.